This TCR beta chain emerged from a study of cytomegalovirus exposure and HLA in healthy donors (dated 2017 in TCRdb). Turning to the overall study: An earlier analysis of approximately 590 of the donors reported about 250 Gb of sequence data and 117 million unique TCR beta sequences from some 180 million T cells. An early release covering some 640 HLA-typed donors comprised approximately 300 gigabases of sequencing data and approximately 85 million unique TCR sequences. Of the 398 genotyped donors, approximately 83% fell in the genetic ancestry cluster associated with self-reported Caucasian donors. The study was designed to test whether signatures of past pathogen exposure could be identified by cataloging public T cell receptors. The study profiled the T cell repertoires of 500 to 800 subjects by immunosequencing and related them to cytomegalovirus serostatus. Besides the first cohort of 550 to 750 subjects, a separate validation cohort made up of over a hundred different subjects was used. To predict cytomegalovirus infection status, the study brought together high-throughput TCR immunosequencing, statistical association of individual TCRs with disease status, and machine learning. A later analysis re-analyzed previously published TCR beta repertoires from approximately 670 donors and added high-resolution HLA genotyping to study TCR occurrence patterns. The later analysis used no new phenotypic data to find candidate immune exposures, relying instead on TCR beta sequences and their occurrence across donors. An earlier analysis of 587 of the donors used high-throughput TCR beta sequencing to judge whether each TCR beta V gene segment behaved as functional or pseudogenic. Donor age, sex, ethnicity and CMV serostatus were compiled alongside the repertoire data. In a later genetic analysis, genome-wide SNP genotypes for about 55% of the roughly 700 donors were used, and that subset was treated as a discovery cohort. Every discovery cohort repertoire had been produced on one sequencing platform. Both class I and class II loci were covered by HLA typing, at four-digit resolution. Typing coverage varied by locus: roughly 620-630 donors for A, B, C, DRB1 and DQB1; more than 500 for DQA1; more than 600 for DPA1; about 450 for DPB1. A few DR-DQ haplotypes were handled as single units for association and clustering because linkage in the cohort was strong. On average, approximately 250,000 unique TCR beta nucleotide sequences were sequenced per donor among 398 genotyped donors of the cohort, with around 19% of those sequences being non-productive.

From the germline V gene, CDR1 is SGDLS and CDR2 is YYNGEE. The CDR3 runs 15 residues from the cysteine to the phenylalanine. The DNA shown is the 45-base CDR3, in frame from base 1. Trimming leaves V shorter by 2 bases and J shorter by 1 base, with the junction holding 4 bases beyond the gene matches. The library relied on the immunoSEQ multiplex PCR assay. For the multiplex PCR, a mixture combining 60 forward primers for TCR Vbeta segments and 13 reverse primers for TCR Jbeta segments was used. The CDR3 region of rearranged TCR beta genes was amplified from genomic DNA with a multiplex PCR assay. The Illumina HiSeq System was used to sequence the amplified TCR beta libraries as 87-base-pair reads. As for how the authors treated the data: A later analysis counted approximately 74 million unique TCR beta chains across the 550 to 800 repertoires, and approximately 11 million of these chains were shared by at least two donors. A nearest-neighbor algorithm error-corrected the raw reads and collapsed the reads into unique sequences, merging closely related sequences to remove PCR and sequencing errors. V, D and J gene segments were assigned by aligning CDR3 sequences to IMGT reference sequences. For a sequence to be retained, at least a six-nucleotide match to both a V gene segment and a J gene segment was required. A rearrangement was called productive if the CDR3 had no stop codons and remained in frame with V and J, and every other rearrangement was called non-productive. Following IMGT convention, CDR3 was defined as the stretch from the second conserved V-encoded cysteine to the conserved J-encoded phenylalanine. The earlier analysis of about 560 of the donors excluded any sequence lacking an unambiguous match to a single V gene segment. In an earlier analysis of approximately 550 of the donors, V segments were called functional above 56.7% productive rearrangements and were called segregating when the between-donor standard deviation exceeded 5%. To diagnose cytomegalovirus status from the catalog of TCR beta chain sequences, a statistical classification framework was built. A later analysis assigned V and J genes by comparing TCR nucleotide sequences with IMGT/GENE-DB human TR gene sequences. In a later analysis, CDR3 sequences and most-parsimonious VDJ recombination scenarios were assigned using the TCRdist pipeline. A later analysis defined each TCR beta chain by its CDR3 amino acid sequence plus V-gene family, and excluded reads lacking a unique V-gene family. To address suspected cross-contamination and a sequencing artifact, a later analysis removed roughly 640 highly shared, low-generation-probability nucleotide sequences. A later analysis calculated a clonal expansion index for each public chain from normalized within-repertoire ranks of inferred template counts. A later analysis computed generation probabilities with a VDJ recombination model fitted to out-of-frame rearrangements, and checked the results against IGoR. In a later analysis, TCR-TCR, TCR-HLA and TCR-CMV co-occurrence was scored with hypergeometric tests, and a repertoire-size bias correction was applied to TCR pairs. A later analysis estimated false discovery rates by permuting HLA or CMV assignments 20 times. A later analysis grouped co-occurring TCRs with DBSCAN, adding TCRdist sequence similarity when clustering within HLA-allele-positive subsets. Repertoires with fewer than 30,000 or more than 120,000 public chains, plus five repertoires with anomalous nucleotide sharing, were excluded from co-occurrence clustering. TCRdb re-hosts the immuneACCESS table, in-frame sequences only. Its copies lack some clones; in the studies checked, an unresolved V gene accounts for under half of them, and the cause for the rest is not known. V and J calls plus clone size are reproduced from that table; the DNA served to infer D and trimming. The sample table shows around 190,000 clones, and approximately 80% are seen once. The leading ten clones occupy 1.1% of the sample.

The cohort consisted of more than 650 healthy bone marrow donors. At the time of sampling, all cohort members were nominally healthy, though unrecorded immune exposures were likely present. The donor was CMV seronegative and was included in the group of around 320 seronegative cohort members. A peripheral blood sample was collected from each donor, and TCR beta sequencing was performed on peripheral blood mononuclear cells. Genomic DNA extraction from the blood cell samples was performed with the Qiagen DNeasy Blood Extraction Kit. The table lists this clone with a few counts. The antigen this receptor binds is unknown. Qualities for individual bases were not recorded, and no much larger clone is one base off. Points the paper makes about the study in general: While some public TCRs were present in many individuals, most TCR sequences turned up only very rarely across donors. According to a later analysis, parvovirus B19, influenza, CMV and Epstein-Barr virus appeared linked to several top co-occurrence clusters. A cluster of highly shared sequence variants was judged likely to be a technical artifact of the sequencing pipeline. Because counts were too low, about 15 rarely observed V segments, including chromosome 9 orphons, were left out of the earlier analysis of 587 of the donors. When HLA alleles, especially DR and DQ, strongly co-occurred, TCR associations were difficult to assign to individual alleles. A further reported finding was that TCR beta sequences accurately predicted the HLA-A and HLA-B alleles for most subjects in the first cohort. At a false discovery rate of 0.05, a later analysis linked under 20,000 TCR beta sequences to specific HLA alleles. V-gene and J-gene trimming of TCR beta chains was associated with a missense DCLRE1C variant in a later genetic analysis, and the association was replicated in an independent cohort. The authors suggested that the approach could potentially be generalized to other disease states and immunological phenotypes. The presence/absence analyses assumed that sequencing depth was roughly uniform across donors, and that assumption may not be true. Because some donors lacked HLA typing at each locus, the association tests relied only on the typed subset. Compared with the roughly 700-donor mean, donors in an Asian-associated ancestry cluster had fewer N-insertions in productive TCRs, according to a later genetic analysis. In vitro tests confirmed that a few of the cytomegalovirus-associated TCR beta chains recognize cytomegalovirus antigens. The study gave a list of 150 to 200 TCR beta chains associated with cytomegalovirus. Most CMV-associated TCR beta chains appeared to be HLA-restricted in a later analysis, and the HLA associations seemed to be driven largely by CMV exposure. The classifier was reported to diagnose cytomegalovirus status with high specificity and sensitivity in both the original cohort and the validation cohort. In a later analysis, HLA-associated TCR beta chains were found to be more clonally expanded and to have lower generation probabilities than equally common non-associated chains. A later analysis found that TCR association rates varied across HLA loci, with DRB1 alleles showing the most associated TCRs and HLA-C alleles the fewest. Correlated functional status among segregating V segments might reflect linkage disequilibrium, but an unknown experimental factor could not be ruled out. Because the 87-base-pair reads could not distinguish some IMGT-functional V segments, including TRBV6-2 and TRBV6-3, those segments were excluded. The cohort was sequenced for TCR beta chains only, and without alpha or paired-chain data the features that could be detected were limited. In an earlier analysis of some 550 of the donors, most TCR beta V segments were observed in productive rearrangements about 90% or about 30% of the time, broadly matching IMGT annotations. Immune exposure information for the cohort was limited to CMV serostatus.

This clonotype was obtained from a woman in her thirties or forties in good health and CMV-seronegative. The chain links TRBV9 with TRBJ2-3, with 7 middle bases fitting TRBD1. What was sequenced was PBMCs. The nucleotide sequence reads TGTGCCAGCAGCGTTCAGACAGGGCGCACAGATACGCAGTATTTT. Its translation reads: CASSVQTGRTDTQYF.